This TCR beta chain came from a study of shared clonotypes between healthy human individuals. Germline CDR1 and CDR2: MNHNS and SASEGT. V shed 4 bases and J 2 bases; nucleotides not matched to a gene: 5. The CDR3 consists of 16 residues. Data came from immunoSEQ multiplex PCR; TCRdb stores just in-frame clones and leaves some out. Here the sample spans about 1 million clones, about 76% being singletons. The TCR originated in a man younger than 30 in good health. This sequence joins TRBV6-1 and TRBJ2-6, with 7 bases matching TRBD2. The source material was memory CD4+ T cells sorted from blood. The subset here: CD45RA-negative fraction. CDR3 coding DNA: TGTGCCAGCAGTGCCTCCCTAGCGGCTGGGGCCAACGTCCTGACTTTC. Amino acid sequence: CASSASLAAGANVLTF.